This T cell receptor beta chain was identified during a study of cytomegalovirus exposure and HLA in healthy donors. Note on this clone: Its antigen is currently unknown.

The trim removed 2 bases at V and 5 bases at J, leaving 12 bases unmatched. The CDR3 consists of 17 residues. The germline V gene encodes CDR1 MNHGY and CDR2 SAAAGT. Primers included in the PCR were 60 Vbeta and 13 Jbeta primers. The method was immunoSEQ multiplex PCR; TCRdb's version includes in-frame clones alone and lacks a portion of them. The repertoire holds over 100,000 clones, with roughly 79% as singletons. Notes on the study in general: CMV antigen specificity of a few CMV-associated chains was confirmed in vitro.

The sequenced sample was PBMCs. V is TRBV6-8 and J is TRBJ2-3, with 8 bases matching TRBD2. The clonotype originates from a man aged 60-69 years in good health and CMV-seropositive. CDR3 DNA: TGTGCCAGCAGTTACGGGGGCCGGACTAGCAGAGGAGATACGCAGTATTTT. It specifies CASSYGGRTSRGDTQYF.